What follows is one T cell receptor (beta chain) and its context. Its matching antigen is unknown. This entry belongs to a study of OX40 agonist ivuxolimab in advanced cancers. Across the study: The study treated patients with ivuxolimab, an agonistic anti-OX40 (CD134) antibody. Partial responses occurred in three patients (one hepatocellular carcinoma, two cutaneous melanoma). The study's findings and limits: It was not determined which antigens were specifically recognized by the peripheral T cells that had undergone clonal expansion.

The CDR3 consists of 16 residues. Germline values: CDR1 LNHDA, CDR2 SQIVND (reference sequence). V dropped 4 bases and J dropped 10 bases, with 20 bases sitting between them. The assay was immunoSEQ multiplex PCR, and TCRdb's table has in-frame clones only and misses some. Of approximately 90,000 clones detected, around 90% appear once; the ten largest clones hold around 0.76%. The TCR originated in an adult with an advanced solid tumor such as melanoma, head and neck, liver or kidney cancer. Sequenced here: CD4+ or CD8+ T cells sorted from blood, sampled in a trial of the OX40 agonist ivuxolimab. J is TRBJ1-6 and V is TRBV19; D gene ambiguous. CDR3 loop: CASSTTQQGWGSPLHF. CDR3 DNA: TGTGCCAGTAGTACCACCCAACAAGGATGGGGATCACCCCTCCACTTT.